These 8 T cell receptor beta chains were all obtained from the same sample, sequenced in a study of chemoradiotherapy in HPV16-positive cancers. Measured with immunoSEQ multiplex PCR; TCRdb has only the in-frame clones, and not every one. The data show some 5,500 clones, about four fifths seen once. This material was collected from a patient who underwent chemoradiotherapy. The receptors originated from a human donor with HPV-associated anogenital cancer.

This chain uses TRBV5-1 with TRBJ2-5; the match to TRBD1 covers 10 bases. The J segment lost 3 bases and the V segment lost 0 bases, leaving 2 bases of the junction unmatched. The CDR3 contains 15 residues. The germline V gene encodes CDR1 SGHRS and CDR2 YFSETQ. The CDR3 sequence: CASSLDGTGEETQYF. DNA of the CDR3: TGCGCCAGCAGCTTGGACGGGACAGGGGAAGAGACCCAGTACTTC.

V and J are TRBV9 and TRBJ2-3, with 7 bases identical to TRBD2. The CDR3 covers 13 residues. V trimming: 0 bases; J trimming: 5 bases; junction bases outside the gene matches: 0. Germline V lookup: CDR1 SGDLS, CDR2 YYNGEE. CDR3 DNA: TGTGCCAGCAGCGTAGGCGGGGGAGATACGCAGTATTTT. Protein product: CASSVGGGDTQYF.

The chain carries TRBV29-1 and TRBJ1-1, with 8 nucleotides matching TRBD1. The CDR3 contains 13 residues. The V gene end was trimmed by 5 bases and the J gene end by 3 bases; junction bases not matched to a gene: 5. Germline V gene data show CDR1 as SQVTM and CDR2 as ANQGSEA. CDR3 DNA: TGCAGCGTTTCCTCAGGGGGCTACACTGAAGCTTTCTTT. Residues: CSVSSGGYTEAFF.

CDR3 in DNA: TGTGCCAGCAGCCTTGGGACTAGCGGGCCCGAGCAGTACTTC. This encodes CASSLGTSGPEQYF. The chain employs TRBV4-2 and TRBJ2-7, with 12 bases matching TRBD2. Germline-derived CDR1 and CDR2 are LGHNA and YNFKEQ. Trimming cost V 4 bases and J 6 bases; bases outside gene matches: 4. The CDR3 consists of 14 residues.

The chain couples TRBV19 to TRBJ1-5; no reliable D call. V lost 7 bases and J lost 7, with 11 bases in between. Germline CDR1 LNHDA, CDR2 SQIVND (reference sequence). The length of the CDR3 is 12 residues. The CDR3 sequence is CASKALGQPQHF. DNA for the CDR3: TGTGCCAGTAAGGCTCTCGGGCAGCCCCAGCATTTT.

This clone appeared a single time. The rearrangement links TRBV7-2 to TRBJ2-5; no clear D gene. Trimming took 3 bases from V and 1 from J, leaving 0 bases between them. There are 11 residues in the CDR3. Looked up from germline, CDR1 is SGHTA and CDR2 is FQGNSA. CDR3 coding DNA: TGTGCCAGCAGCTTCCAAGAGACCCAGTACTTC. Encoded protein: CASSFQETQYF.

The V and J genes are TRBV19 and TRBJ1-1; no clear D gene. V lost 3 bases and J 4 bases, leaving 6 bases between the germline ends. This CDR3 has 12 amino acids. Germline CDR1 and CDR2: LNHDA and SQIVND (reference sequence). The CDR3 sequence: CASSMWGTEAFF. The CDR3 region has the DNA TGTGCCAGTAGTATGTGGGGCACTGAAGCTTTCTTT. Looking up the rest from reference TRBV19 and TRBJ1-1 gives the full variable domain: DGGITQSPKYLFRKEGQNVTLSCEQNLNHDAMYWYRQDPGQGLRLIYYSQIVNDFQKGDIAEGYSVSREKKESFPLTVTSAQKNPTAFYLCASSMWGTEAFFGQGTRLTVV.

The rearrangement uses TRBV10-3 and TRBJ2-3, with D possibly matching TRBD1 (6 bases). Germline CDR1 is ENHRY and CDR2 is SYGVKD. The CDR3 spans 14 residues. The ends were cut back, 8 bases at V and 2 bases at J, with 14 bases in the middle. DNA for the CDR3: TGTGCCATCTCAGAGACAGGAATCACAGATACGCAGTATTTT. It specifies CAISETGITDTQYF.